This T cell receptor (beta chain) derives from a study of monozygotic twins with inflammatory bowel disease. The germline V gene has CDR1 SGHTA and CDR2 FQGNSA. The CDR3 sequence is 15 residues long. After re-calling the 5' RACE reads, TCRdb lists one entry per CDR3 protein, DNA absent. The sample has about 130,000 distinct CDR3 sequences; the top ten hold 1.2%. J is TRBJ1-2 and V is TRBV7-2. The sequencing input was blood. The origin of this receptor is a human donor with ulcerative colitis or Crohn's disease, or a healthy co-twin of an affected twin (not recorded which). CDR3 loop: CASSLAPGGPYGYTF. Variable domain in full (rest from reference TRBV7-2 and TRBJ1-2): GAGVSQSPSNKVTEKGKDVELRCDPISGHTALYWYRQSLGQGLEFLIYFQGNSAPDKSGLPSDRFSAERTGGSVSTLTIQRTQQEDSAVYLCASSLAPGGPYGYTFGSGTRLTVV.